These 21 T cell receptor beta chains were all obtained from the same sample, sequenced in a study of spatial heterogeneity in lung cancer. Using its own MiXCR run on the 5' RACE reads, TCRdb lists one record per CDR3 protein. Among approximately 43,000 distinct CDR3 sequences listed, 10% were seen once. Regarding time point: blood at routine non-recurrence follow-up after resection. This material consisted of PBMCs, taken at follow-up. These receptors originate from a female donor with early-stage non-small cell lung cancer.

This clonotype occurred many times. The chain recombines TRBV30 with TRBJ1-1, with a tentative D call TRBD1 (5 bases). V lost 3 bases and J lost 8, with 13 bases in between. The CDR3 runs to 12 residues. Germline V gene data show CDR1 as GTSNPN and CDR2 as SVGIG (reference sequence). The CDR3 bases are TGTGCCTGGAGCCCAGGGACGGTAGAAGCTTTCTTT. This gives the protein CAWSPGTVEAFF.

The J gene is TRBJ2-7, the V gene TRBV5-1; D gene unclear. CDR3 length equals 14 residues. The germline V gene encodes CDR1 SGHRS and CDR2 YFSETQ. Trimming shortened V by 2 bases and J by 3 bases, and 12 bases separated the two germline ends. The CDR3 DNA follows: TGCGCCAGCAGCTTACAACCGACTCTCTACGAGCAGTACTTC. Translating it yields CASSLQPTLYEQYF. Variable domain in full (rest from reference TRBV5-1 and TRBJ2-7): KAGVTQTPRYLIKTRGQQVTLSCSPISGHRSVSWYQQTPGQGLQFLFEYFSETQRNKGNFPGRFSGRQFSNSRSEMNVSTLELGDSALYLCASSLQPTLYEQYFGPGTRLTVT.

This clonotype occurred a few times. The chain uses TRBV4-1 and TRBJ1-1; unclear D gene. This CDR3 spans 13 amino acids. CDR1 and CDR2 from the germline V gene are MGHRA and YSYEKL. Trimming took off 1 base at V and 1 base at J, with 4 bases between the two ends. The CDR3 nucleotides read TGCGCCAGCAGCCAAGGGGCGAACACTGAAGCTTTCTTT. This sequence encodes CASSQGANTEAFF.

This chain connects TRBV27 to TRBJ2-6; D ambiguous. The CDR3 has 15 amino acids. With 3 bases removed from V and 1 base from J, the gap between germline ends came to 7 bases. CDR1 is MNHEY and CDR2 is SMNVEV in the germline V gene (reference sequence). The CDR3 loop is CASSLRFSGANVLTF. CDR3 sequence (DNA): TGTGCCAGCAGTTTGCGATTTTCTGGGGCCAACGTCCTGACTTTC.

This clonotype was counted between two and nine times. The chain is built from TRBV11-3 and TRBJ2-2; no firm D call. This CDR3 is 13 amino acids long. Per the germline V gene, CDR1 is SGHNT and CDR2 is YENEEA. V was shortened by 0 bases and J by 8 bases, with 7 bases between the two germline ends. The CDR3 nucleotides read TGTGCCAGCAGCTTAGATCGAGAGGGGGAGCTGTTTTTT. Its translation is CASSLDREGELFF.

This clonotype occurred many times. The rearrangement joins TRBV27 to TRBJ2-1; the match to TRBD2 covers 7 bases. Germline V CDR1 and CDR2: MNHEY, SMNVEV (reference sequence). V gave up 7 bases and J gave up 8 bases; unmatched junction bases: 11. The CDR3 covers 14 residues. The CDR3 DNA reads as TGTGCCAGCACCAACAGACTAGCCGAGGATGAGCAGTTCTTC. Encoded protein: CASTNRLAEDEQFF.

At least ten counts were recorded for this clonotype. CDR3 nucleotide sequence: TGTGCCAGCAGCTTAAAGCGGGGCCAACTCACAGATACGCAGTATTTT. This codes for CASSLKRGQLTDTQYF. V usage is TRBV13 and J usage is TRBJ2-3; 7 bases fit TRBD2. After removal of 2 bases from V and 2 bases from J, the junction contained 7 bases not matched to a gene. CDR1 is PRHDT, CDR2 FYEKMQ, per germline (reference sequence). The CDR3 length is 16 residues.

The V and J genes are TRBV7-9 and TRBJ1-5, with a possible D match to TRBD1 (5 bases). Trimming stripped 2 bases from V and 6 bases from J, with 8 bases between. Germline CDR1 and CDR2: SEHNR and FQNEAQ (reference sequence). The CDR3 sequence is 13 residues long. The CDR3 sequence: CASSLQGSQPQHF. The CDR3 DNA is TGTGCCAGCAGCTTACAGGGATCTCAGCCCCAGCATTTT.

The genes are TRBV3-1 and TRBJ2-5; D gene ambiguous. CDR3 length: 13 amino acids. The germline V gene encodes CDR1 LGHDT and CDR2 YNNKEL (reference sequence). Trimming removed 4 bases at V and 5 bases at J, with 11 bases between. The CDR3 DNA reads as TGTGCCAGCAGCCTTCTGATAGGGGAGACCCAGTACTTC. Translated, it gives CASSLLIGETQYF.

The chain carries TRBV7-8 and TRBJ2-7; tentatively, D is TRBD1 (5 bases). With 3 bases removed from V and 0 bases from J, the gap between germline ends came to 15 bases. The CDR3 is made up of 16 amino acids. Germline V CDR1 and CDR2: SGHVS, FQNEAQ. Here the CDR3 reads CASSLGQPTYSYEQYF. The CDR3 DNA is TGTGCCAGCAGCTTGGGGCAGCCTACCTACTCCTACGAGCAGTACTTC.

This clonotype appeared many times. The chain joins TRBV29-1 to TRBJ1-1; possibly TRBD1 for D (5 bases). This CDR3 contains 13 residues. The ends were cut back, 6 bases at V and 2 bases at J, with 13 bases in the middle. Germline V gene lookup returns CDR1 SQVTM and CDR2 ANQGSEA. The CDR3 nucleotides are TGCAGCGTCCTTGGCCAGGGCAACACTGAAGCTTTCTTT. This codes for CSVLGQGNTEAFF.

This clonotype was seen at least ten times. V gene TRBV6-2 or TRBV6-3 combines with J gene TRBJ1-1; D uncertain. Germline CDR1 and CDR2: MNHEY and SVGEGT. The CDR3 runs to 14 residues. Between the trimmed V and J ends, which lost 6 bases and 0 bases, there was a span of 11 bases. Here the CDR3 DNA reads TGTGCCAGCAGCCCTGACTGGATGAACACTGAAGCTTTCTTT. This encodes CASSPDWMNTEAFF.

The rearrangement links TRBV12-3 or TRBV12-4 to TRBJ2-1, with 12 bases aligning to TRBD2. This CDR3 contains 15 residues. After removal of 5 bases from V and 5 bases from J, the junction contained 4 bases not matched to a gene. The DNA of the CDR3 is TGTGCCAGCAGTCGACTAGCGGGAGCACACAATGAGCAGTTCTTC. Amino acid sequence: CASSRLAGAHNEQFF.

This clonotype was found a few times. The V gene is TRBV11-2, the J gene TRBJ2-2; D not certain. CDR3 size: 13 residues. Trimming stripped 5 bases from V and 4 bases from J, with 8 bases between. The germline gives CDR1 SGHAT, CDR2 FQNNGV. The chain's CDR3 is CASSPARTGELFF. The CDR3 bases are TGTGCCAGCAGCCCCGCCCGCACCGGGGAGCTGTTTTTT. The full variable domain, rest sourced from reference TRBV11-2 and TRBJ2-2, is EAGVAQSPRYKIIEKRQSVAFWCNPISGHATLYWYQQILGQGPKLLIQFQNNGVVDDSQLPKDRFSAERLKGVDSTLKIQPAKLEDSAVYLCASSPARTGELFFGEGSRLTVL.

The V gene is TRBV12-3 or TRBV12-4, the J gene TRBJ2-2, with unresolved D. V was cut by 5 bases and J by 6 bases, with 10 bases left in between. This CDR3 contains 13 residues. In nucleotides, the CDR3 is TGTGCCAGCAGTCCGTCGCCGTCCGGGGAGCTGTTTTTT. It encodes CASSPSPSGELFF.

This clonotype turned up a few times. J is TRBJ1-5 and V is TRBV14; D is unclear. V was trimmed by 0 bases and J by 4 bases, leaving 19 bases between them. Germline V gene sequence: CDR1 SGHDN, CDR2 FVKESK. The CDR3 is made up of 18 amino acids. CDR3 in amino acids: CASSQDIESLGGNQPQHF. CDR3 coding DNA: TGTGCCAGCAGCCAAGATATAGAGAGCTTGGGCGGGAATCAGCCCCAGCATTTT.

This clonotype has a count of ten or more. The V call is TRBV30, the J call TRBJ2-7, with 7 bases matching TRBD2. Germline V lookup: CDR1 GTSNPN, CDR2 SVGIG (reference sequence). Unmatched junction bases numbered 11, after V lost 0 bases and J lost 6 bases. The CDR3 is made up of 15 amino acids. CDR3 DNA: TGTGCCTGGAGTGTACGCGGGACTATCTCTACCGAGCAGTACTTC. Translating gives CAWSVRGTISTEQYF.

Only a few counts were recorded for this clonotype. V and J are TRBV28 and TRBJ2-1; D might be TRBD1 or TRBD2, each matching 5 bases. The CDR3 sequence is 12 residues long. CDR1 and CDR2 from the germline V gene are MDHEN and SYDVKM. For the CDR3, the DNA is TGTAAAAGGGGCGAGGGCTACAATGAGCAGTTCTTC. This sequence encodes CKRGEGYNEQFF. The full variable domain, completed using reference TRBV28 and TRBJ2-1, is DVKVTQSSRYLVKRTGEKVFLECVQDMDHENMFWYRQDPGLGLRLIYFSYDVKMKEKGDIPEGYSVSREKKERFSLILESASTNQTSMYLCKRGEGYNEQFFGPGTRLTVL.

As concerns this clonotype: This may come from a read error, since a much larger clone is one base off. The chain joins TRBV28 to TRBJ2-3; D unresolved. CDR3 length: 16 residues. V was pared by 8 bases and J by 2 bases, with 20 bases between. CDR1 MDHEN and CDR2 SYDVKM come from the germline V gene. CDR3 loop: CASAPPGQDTTDTQYF. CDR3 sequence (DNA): TGTGCCAGCGCACCCCCTGGGCAGGATACCACAGATACGCAGTATTTT.

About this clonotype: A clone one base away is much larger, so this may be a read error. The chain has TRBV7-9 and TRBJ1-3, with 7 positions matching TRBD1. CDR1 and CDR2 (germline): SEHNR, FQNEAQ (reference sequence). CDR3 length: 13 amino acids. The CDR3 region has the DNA TGTGGCGTAAACAGGGGACCTGGAAACACCATATATTTT. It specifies CGVNRGPGNTIYF.

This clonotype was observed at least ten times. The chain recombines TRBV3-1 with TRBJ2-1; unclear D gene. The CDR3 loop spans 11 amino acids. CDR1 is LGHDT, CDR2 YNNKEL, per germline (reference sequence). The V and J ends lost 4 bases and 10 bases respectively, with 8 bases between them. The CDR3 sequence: CASSLSDEQFF. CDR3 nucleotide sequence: TGTGCCAGCAGCCTGAGCGACGAGCAGTTCTTC.